Following are 27 T cell receptor beta chains from one sample sequenced in a study of T cells in narcolepsy. Clones were read by immunoSEQ multiplex PCR, and TCRdb kept only the in-frame ones, dropping some. The repertoire holds about 30,000 clones, with around 79% as singletons. The sample taken for sequencing was CD45RA- memory CD4+ T cells from PBMCs. Source of these receptors: a human donor with narcolepsy.

This chain links TRBV7-8 with TRBJ2-2, with D perhaps matching TRBD1 or TRBD2 (5 bases each). Trimming shortened V by 3 bases and J by 2 bases, and 13 bases separated the two germline ends. The CDR3 has 16 amino acids. Germline V gene data show CDR1 as SGHVS and CDR2 as FQNEAQ. The CDR3 loop reads CASSFFRDLNTGELFF. The DNA for the CDR3 is TGTGCCAGCAGCTTTTTCCGGGACCTAAACACCGGGGAGCTGTTTTTT.

The chain has TRBV30 and TRBJ2-7, with TRBD1 as a possible D gene (6 bases). The CDR3 consists of 13 residues. Germline V lookup: CDR1 GTSNPN, CDR2 SVGIG (reference sequence). Trimming stripped 3 bases from V and 2 bases from J, with 11 bases between. The CDR3 bases are TGTGCCTGGAGGGACAGTGCCCCCTACGAGCAGTACTTC. Its translation is CAWRDSAPYEQYF.

The genes are TRBV29-1 and TRBJ2-3; a weak D match, TRBD1 (5 bases). V gave up 0 bases and J gave up 4 bases, with 14 bases separating them. Looked up from germline, CDR1 is SQVTM and CDR2 is ANQGSEA. The CDR3 is 15 residues long. CDR3 region: CSVEDFSGSPDTQYF. The DNA of the CDR3 is TGCAGCGTTGAAGATTTTTCAGGGTCCCCAGATACGCAGTATTTT.

The count of this clone is one. This chain connects TRBV19 to TRBJ2-5; D not certain. The end of the DNA fits TRBJ2-7 better, so the J call may be wrong. CDR1 LNHDA and CDR2 SQIVND come from the germline V gene (reference sequence). The CDR3 runs to 13 residues. In DNA, the CDR3 is TGTGCCAGTGCGGACCCCCCCCTCTACGAGCAGTACTTC. This gives the protein CASADPPLYEQYF.

By frequency in the sample, this clone is medium-sized. The rearrangement joins TRBV2 to TRBJ1-3; D gene uncertain. Germline loops: CDR1 SNHLY, CDR2 FYNNEI. The CDR3 covers 11 residues. Trimming stripped 11 bases from V and 3 bases from J, with 8 bases between. CDR3 in DNA: TGTGCCCCATTAAGTGGAAACACCATATATTTT. It encodes CAPLSGNTIYF.

The chain has TRBV21-1 and TRBJ2-7; the table gives TRBD1 as D, unverified against the DNA. TRBV21-1 is a recognized pseudogene. The CDR3 totals 12 residues. The CDR3 is CASKTASYEQYF. The CDR3 nucleotides read TGTGCCAGCAAGACAGCCTCCTACGAGCAGTACTTC.

There are a few counts of this clone. This chain links TRBV28 with TRBJ2-7; maybe TRBD1 (6 bases). Trimming cost V 3 bases and J 3 bases, with 15 bases left between them. Looked up from germline, CDR1 is MDHEN and CDR2 is SYDVKM. The CDR3 runs 15 residues. This chain's CDR3 is CASSLPHRADYEQYF. In nucleotides, the CDR3 is TGTGCCAGCAGTTTGCCTCACAGGGCCGACTACGAGCAGTACTTC.

J is TRBJ1-1 and V is TRBV7-2; TRBD1 agrees at 7 bases. The trim removed 4 bases at V and 2 bases at J, leaving 7 bases unmatched. Germline CDR1 is SGHTA and CDR2 is FQGNSA. The CDR3 is made up of 15 amino acids. The CDR3 protein is CASSYAGTANTEAFF. The CDR3 DNA is TGTGCCAGCAGCTACGCCGGGACAGCTAACACTGAAGCTTTCTTT.

This chain joins TRBV4-3 and TRBJ2-7; D call uncertain. V was clipped by 0 bases and J by 1 base, with 10 bases between them. The CDR3 loop spans 15 amino acids. CDR1 is LGHNA, CDR2 YSLEER, per germline. CDR3 amino acids: CASSQDSEVSYEQYF. CDR3 in DNA: TGCGCCAGCAGCCAAGATTCTGAGGTGTCCTACGAGCAGTACTTC.

The rearrangement links TRBV10-3 to TRBJ2-5; 8 positions match TRBD2. CDR3 length: 15 amino acids. Trimming at V came to 5 bases and at J to 4 bases, leaving 9 bases not matched to a gene. Germline CDR1 is ENHRY and CDR2 is SYGVKD. The CDR3 protein is CAISSSRAGAETQYF. The CDR3, as DNA: TGTGCCATCAGTTCCTCTCGAGCGGGAGCAGAGACCCAGTACTTC.

In its sample, this clone was seen once. The chain uses TRBV28 and TRBJ1-2; 10 bases map to TRBD1. The germline gives CDR1 MDHEN, CDR2 SYDVKM. Trimming at V came to 6 bases and at J to 2 bases, leaving 3 bases not matched to a gene. This CDR3 spans 14 amino acids. CDR3 amino acids: CASRTGGANYGYTF. In DNA form, the CDR3 reads TGTGCCAGCAGGACAGGGGGCGCGAACTATGGCTACACCTTC.

This clone was observed a handful of times. This CDR3 is CASSKCQGRNEQFF. The CDR3 bases are TGTGCCAGCAGCAAATGTCAGGGGAGAAATGAGCAGTTCTTC. The chain recombines TRBV21-1 with TRBJ2-1; the listed D gene, TRBD1, was not tested against the DNA. TRBV21-1 is a listed pseudogene. The CDR3 sequence is 14 residues long.

The chain couples TRBV5-1 to TRBJ2-3; D is undetermined. Trimming removed 0 bases at V and 3 bases at J, with 11 bases between. There are 15 residues in the CDR3. Germline assignment: CDR1 SGHRS and CDR2 YFSETQ. CDR3 in DNA: TGCGCCAGCAGCTTGGAAAAAAAAGGAACAGATACGCAGTATTTT. It yields the protein CASSLEKKGTDTQYF.

This chain uses TRBV9 with TRBJ1-1; D is perhaps TRBD1 (5 bases). In germline, CDR1 is SGDLS, CDR2 YYNGEE. This CDR3 comprises 14 residues. Trimming stripped 8 bases from V and 1 base from J, with 15 bases between. For the CDR3, the DNA is TGTGCCAGAAAAACCGGGACGGGGAACACTGAAGCTTTCTTT. Translation: CARKTGTGNTEAFF.

J is TRBJ2-2 and V is TRBV25-1, with 7 bases fitting TRBD1. In germline, CDR1 is MGHDK, CDR2 SYGVNS. After removal of 6 bases from V and 4 bases from J, the junction contained 8 bases not matched to a gene. The CDR3 sequence is 15 residues long. CDR3 in amino acids: CASRKGGWGTGELFF. The CDR3 DNA reads as TGTGCCAGCAGGAAAGGGGGCTGGGGCACCGGGGAGCTGTTTTTT.

This chain links TRBV4-3 with TRBJ2-7; TRBD2 matches at 10 bases. The CDR3 has 17 residues. Trimming removed 4 bases from V and 5 bases from J; junction bases left unmatched: 14. Germline CDR1 LGHNA, CDR2 YSLEER. The CDR3 loop is CASSLGPAGGPGNEQYF. The CDR3 DNA sequence: TGCGCCAGCAGCCTCGGACCAGCGGGAGGGCCGGGTAACGAGCAGTACTTC.

This chain uses TRBV5-8 with TRBJ1-1, with a possible D match to TRBD1 (5 bases). From germline, CDR1 is SGHTS and CDR2 YDEGEE. The V gene lost 4 bases and the J gene lost 5 bases, with 15 bases spanning the gap. The CDR3 contains 14 residues. The CDR3 loop is CASSPLWGNTEAFF. CDR3 coding DNA: TGTGCCAGCAGCCCCCTTTGGGGGAATACTGAAGCTTTCTTT.

V and J are TRBV30 and TRBJ1-2, with TRBD1 identical over 7 bases. CDR3 length: 13 amino acids. V was pared by 3 bases and J by 7 bases, with 8 bases of the junction left unmatched. Looked up from germline, CDR1 is GTSNPN and CDR2 is SVGIG (reference sequence). The CDR3 DNA reads as TGTGCCTGGAGCGCCGACAGGGACGGTGGCTACACCTTC. Amino acids: CAWSADRDGGYTF.

The genes are TRBV19 and TRBJ2-7; TRBD2 aligns across 7 bases. The CDR3 length is 15 residues. Germline loops: CDR1 LNHDA, CDR2 SQIVND (reference sequence). The J segment lost 3 bases and the V segment lost 2 bases, leaving 7 bases of the junction unmatched. The DNA for the CDR3 is TGTGCCAGTAGTATACGGGAGGACTCTATCTACGAGCAGTACTTC. Protein: CASSIREDSIYEQYF.

This clone has just a few counts. The chain joins TRBV5-1 to TRBJ2-1; TRBD2 matches at 14 bases. The germline CDR1 and CDR2 sequences are SGHRS and YFSETQ. V lost 4 bases to trimming and J lost 4 bases; unmatched junction nucleotides: 4. The CDR3 loop spans 16 amino acids. The CDR3 loop reads CASSRTSGGSYNEQFF. The DNA for the CDR3 is TGCGCCAGCAGCCGGACTAGCGGGGGGTCTTACAATGAGCAGTTCTTC. Full variable domain (missing parts from reference TRBV5-1 and TRBJ2-1): KAGVTQTPRYLIKTRGQQVTLSCSPISGHRSVSWYQQTPGQGLQFLFEYFSETQRNKGNFPGRFSGRQFSNSRSEMNVSTLELGDSALYLCASSRTSGGSYNEQFFGPGTRLTVL.

The chain joins TRBV11-3 to TRBJ1-4; 8 bases align to TRBD1. This CDR3 comprises 15 residues. The germline V gene has CDR1 SGHNT and CDR2 YENEEA. V shed 3 bases and J 2 bases; nucleotides not matched to a gene: 2. The CDR3 sequence: CASSLDRVTNEKLFF. CDR3 nucleotides: TGTGCCAGCAGCTTGGACAGGGTGACTAATGAAAAACTGTTTTTT.

Concerning this clone: The identical CDR3 is also encoded by other nucleotide sequences in the sample. The V call is TRBV7-2, the J call TRBJ2-2, with D uncertain. The CDR3 is 13 amino acids. Germline assignment: CDR1 SGHTA and CDR2 FQGNSA. Trimming removed 5 bases from V and 6 bases from J, with 10 bases in between. The CDR3 DNA reads TGTGCCAGCAGCCGACCTGGGGCCGGGGAGCTGTTTTTT. Amino acids: CASSRPGAGELFF.

The rearrangement uses TRBV27 and TRBJ2-7; no firm D call. CDR3 size: 13 residues. V lost 5 bases and J lost 3, with 11 bases in between. Germline V lookup: CDR1 MNHEY, CDR2 SMNVEV (reference sequence). The CDR3 nucleotides are TGTGCCAGCAGTGACCGGGCCAACTACGAGCAGTACTTC. It codes for CASSDRANYEQYF.

The chain links TRBV11-3 to TRBJ2-2; 10 bases are shared with TRBD1. This CDR3 has 14 amino acids. CDR1 and CDR2 from the germline V gene are SGHNT and YENEEA. Unmatched junction bases numbered 1, after V lost 4 bases and J lost 5 bases. The CDR3 spells CASSWDRGTGELFF. In DNA, the CDR3 is TGTGCCAGCAGCTGGGACAGGGGAACCGGGGAGCTGTTTTTT. Together with reference TRBV11-3 and TRBJ2-2, the CDR3 gives the full variable domain: EAGVVQSPRYKIIEKKQPVAFWCNPISGHNTLYWYLQNLGQGPELLIRYENEEAVDDSQLPKDRFSAERLKGVDSTLKIQPAELGDSAVYLCASSWDRGTGELFFGEGSRLTVL.

V is TRBV10-3 and J is TRBJ2-2; TRBD1 aligns across 10 bases. The CDR3 contains 18 residues. Per the germline V gene, CDR1 is ENHRY and CDR2 is SYGVKD. Trimming cost V 7 bases and J 6 bases; bases outside gene matches: 17. The CDR3 DNA reads TGTGCCATCACCATCCGTCCCGGGACAGGGGCTATGGCCGGGGAGCTGTTTTTT. This codes for CAITIRPGTGAMAGELFF.

This clone was recorded a few times. V gene TRBV18 combines with J gene TRBJ2-1; D remains unclear. There are 15 residues in the CDR3. The V end lost 8 bases, the J end lost 0 bases, and 14 bases lay between the germline ends. CDR1 is KGHSH, CDR2 LQKENI, per germline. CDR3 DNA: TGTGCCAGCCGAAGCGAGCTCAGCTCCTACAATGAGCAGTTCTTC. Protein: CASRSELSSYNEQFF.

The J gene is TRBJ2-7, the V gene TRBV5-1, with TRBD2 matching 13 bases. The CDR3 has 15 amino acids. Germline V gene data show CDR1 as SGHRS and CDR2 as YFSETQ. V lost 3 bases to trimming and J lost 2 bases; unmatched junction nucleotides: 2. This CDR3 is CASSWGLAGTYEQYF. DNA for the CDR3: TGCGCCAGCAGCTGGGGACTAGCGGGGACCTACGAGCAGTACTTC. Together with reference TRBV5-1 and TRBJ2-7, the CDR3 gives the full variable domain: KAGVTQTPRYLIKTRGQQVTLSCSPISGHRSVSWYQQTPGQGLQFLFEYFSETQRNKGNFPGRFSGRQFSNSRSEMNVSTLELGDSALYLCASSWGLAGTYEQYFGPGTRLTVT.